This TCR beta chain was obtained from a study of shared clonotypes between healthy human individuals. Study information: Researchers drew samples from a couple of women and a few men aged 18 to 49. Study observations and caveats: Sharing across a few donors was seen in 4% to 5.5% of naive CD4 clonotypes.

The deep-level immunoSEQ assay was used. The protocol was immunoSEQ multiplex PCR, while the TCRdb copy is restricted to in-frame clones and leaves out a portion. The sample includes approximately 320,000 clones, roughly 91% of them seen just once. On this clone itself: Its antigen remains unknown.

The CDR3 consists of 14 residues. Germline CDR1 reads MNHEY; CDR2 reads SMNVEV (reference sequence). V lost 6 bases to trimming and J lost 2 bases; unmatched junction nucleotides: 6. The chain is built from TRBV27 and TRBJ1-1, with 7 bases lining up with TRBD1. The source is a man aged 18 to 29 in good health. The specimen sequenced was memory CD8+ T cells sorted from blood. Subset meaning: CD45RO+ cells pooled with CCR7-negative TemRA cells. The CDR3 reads CASRPGQANTEAFF. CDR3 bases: TGTGCCAGCAGACCCGGACAGGCAAACACTGAAGCTTTCTTT.